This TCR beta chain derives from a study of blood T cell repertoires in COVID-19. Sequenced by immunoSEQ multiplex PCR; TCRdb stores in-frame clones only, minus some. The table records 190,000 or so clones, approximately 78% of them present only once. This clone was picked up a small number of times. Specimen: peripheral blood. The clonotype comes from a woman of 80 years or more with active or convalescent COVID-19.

For the CDR3, the DNA is TGTGCCAGCAGTTTGGGACAGGGGGCCGTTCGGGGCTACACCTTC. This encodes CASSLGQGAVRGYTF. The chain links TRBV28 to TRBJ1-2; 12 bases fit TRBD1. The CDR3 loop spans 15 amino acids. The V and J ends lost 3 bases and 8 bases, in that order; junction bases with no gene match: 7. CDR1 and CDR2 from the germline V gene are MDHEN and SYDVKM.